Below, 3 T cell receptor beta chains from the same sample are listed, as sequenced in a study of blood T cell repertoires in COVID-19. TCRdb's copy holds only in-frame clones and misses some; the assay was immunoSEQ multiplex PCR. The data contain 270,000 or so clones, approximately 80% of them singletons. Input material: peripheral blood. The receptors shown here come from a woman in her sixties with active or convalescent COVID-19.

The chain couples TRBV4-1 to TRBJ2-1, with TRBD1 matching 11 bases. This CDR3 has 17 residues. Germline assignment: CDR1 MGHRA and CDR2 YSYEKL. Trimming took 0 bases from V and 8 from J; bases not matched to a gene: 9. As DNA, the CDR3 is TGCGCCAGCAGCCAAGATGCGTGGGGGACAGGGGGTTATGAGCAGTTCTTC. Translating gives CASSQDAWGTGGYEQFF.

This clone came up many times. V and J are TRBV4-1 and TRBJ1-1, with D uncertain. CDR3 length: 15 residues. Germline V gives CDR1 MGHRA, CDR2 YSYEKL. Trimming took 3 bases from V and 1 from J, leaving 12 bases between them. DNA for the CDR3: TGCGCCAGCAGCCAGAGACATTTCTCGAACACTGAAGCTTTCTTT. The encoded protein is CASSQRHFSNTEAFF.

This clone has a single count. This rearrangement joins TRBV18 to TRBJ1-1; D is perhaps TRBD1 (6 bases). The CDR3 consists of 16 residues. V lost 2 bases, J lost 0 bases, and 13 bases lay in between. CDR1 KGHSH and CDR2 LQKENI come from the germline V gene. CDR3 nucleotides: TGTGCCAGCTCACCAACTCGACAGGCCATGAACACTGAAGCTTTCTTT. This translates into CASSPTRQAMNTEAFF. The variable domain in full, with the rest retrieved from reference TRBV18 and TRBJ1-1, is NAGVMQNPRHLVRRRGQEARLRCSPMKGHSHVYWYRQLPEEGLKFMVYLQKENIIDESGMPKERFSAEFPKEGPSILRIQQVVRGDSAAYFCASSPTRQAMNTEAFFGQGTRLTVV.